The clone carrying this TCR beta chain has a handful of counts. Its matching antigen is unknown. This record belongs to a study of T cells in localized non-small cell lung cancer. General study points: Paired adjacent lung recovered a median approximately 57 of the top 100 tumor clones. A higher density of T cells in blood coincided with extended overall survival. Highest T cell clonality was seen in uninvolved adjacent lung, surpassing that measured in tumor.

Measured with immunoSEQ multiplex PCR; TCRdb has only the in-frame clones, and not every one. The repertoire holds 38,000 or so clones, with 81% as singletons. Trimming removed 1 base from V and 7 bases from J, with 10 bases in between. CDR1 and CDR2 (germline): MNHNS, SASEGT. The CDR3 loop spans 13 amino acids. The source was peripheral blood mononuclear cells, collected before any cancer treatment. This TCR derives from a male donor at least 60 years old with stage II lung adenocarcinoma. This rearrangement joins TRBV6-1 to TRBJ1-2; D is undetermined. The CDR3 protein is CASSEGMGSGYTF. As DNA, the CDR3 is TGTGCCAGCAGTGAAGGCATGGGAAGTGGCTACACCTTC.